This entry features one T cell receptor (beta chain) sequence. Only in-frame clones appear in the TCRdb table, and some are missing; sequencing was by immunoSEQ multiplex PCR. The sample has 55,000 to 65,000 clones, 90% seen once. Germline values: CDR1 SNHLY, CDR2 FYNNEI. CDR3 length: 15 amino acids. Trimming removed 2 bases at V and 0 bases at J, with 7 bases between. This sample was included in a study of cytomegalovirus exposure and HLA in healthy donors. Sequencing was performed on PBMCs. The origin of this receptor is a man between 18 and 35 years old in good health and CMV-seronegative. The J gene is TRBJ2-2, the V gene TRBV2; D is perhaps TRBD2 (5 bases). CDR3 sequence (DNA): TGTGCCAGCAGTGAATTGGGAGCGAACACCGGGGAGCTGTTTTTT. Translating it yields CASSELGANTGELFF.